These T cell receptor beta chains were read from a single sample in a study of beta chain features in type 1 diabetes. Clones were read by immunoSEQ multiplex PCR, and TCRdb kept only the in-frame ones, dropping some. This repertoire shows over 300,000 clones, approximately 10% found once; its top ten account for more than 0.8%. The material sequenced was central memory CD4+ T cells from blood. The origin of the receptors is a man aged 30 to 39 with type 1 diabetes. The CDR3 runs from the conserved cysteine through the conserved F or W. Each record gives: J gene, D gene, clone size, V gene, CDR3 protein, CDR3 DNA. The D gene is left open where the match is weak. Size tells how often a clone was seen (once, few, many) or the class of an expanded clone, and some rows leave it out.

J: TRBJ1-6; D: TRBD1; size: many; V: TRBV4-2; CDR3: CASSQGQGYNSPLHF; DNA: TGTGCCAGCAGCCAAGGACAGGGGTACAATTCACCCCTCCACTTT
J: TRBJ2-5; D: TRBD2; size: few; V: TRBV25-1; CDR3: CASSELAGGPGETQYF; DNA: TGTGCCAGCAGTGAGCTAGCGGGGGGGCCGGGGGAGACCCAGTACTTC
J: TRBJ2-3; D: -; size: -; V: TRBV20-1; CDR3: CSGGTDTQYF; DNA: TGCAGTGGGGGAACAGATACGCAGTATTTT
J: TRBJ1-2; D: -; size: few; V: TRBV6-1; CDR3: CASSSPGRPGYGYTF; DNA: TGTGCCAGCAGTTCGCCAGGGCGCCCGGGCTATGGCTACACCTTC
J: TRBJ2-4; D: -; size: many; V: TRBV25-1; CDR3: CASSLTVGIQYF; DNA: TGTGCCAGTAGCCTGACAGTAGGCATTCAGTACTTC
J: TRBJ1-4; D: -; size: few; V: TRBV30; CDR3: CAWAQSEKLFF; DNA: TGTGCCTGGGCACAGTCGGAAAAACTGTTTTTT
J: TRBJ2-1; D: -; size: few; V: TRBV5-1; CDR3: CASSLVAELYNEQFF; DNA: TGCGCCAGCAGCTTGGTGGCGGAACTCTACAATGAGCAGTTCTTC
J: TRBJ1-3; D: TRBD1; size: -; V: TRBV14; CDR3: CASSPKLPGQLGNTIYF; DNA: TGTGCCAGCAGCCCTAAGCTACCGGGACAGCTCGGAAACACCATATATTTT
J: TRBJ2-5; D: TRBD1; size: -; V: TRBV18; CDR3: CASSLGQVKETQYF; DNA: TGTGCCAGCTCACTCGGACAGGTTAAGGAGACCCAGTACTTC
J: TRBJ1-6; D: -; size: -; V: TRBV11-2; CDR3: CASSLEFDSPLHF; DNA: TGTGCCAGCAGCTTAGAGTTCGATTCACCCCTCCACTTT
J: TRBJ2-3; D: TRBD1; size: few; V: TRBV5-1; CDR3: CASSQDRGRDTQYF; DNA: TGCGCCAGCAGCCAGGACAGGGGGCGGGATACGCAGTATTTT
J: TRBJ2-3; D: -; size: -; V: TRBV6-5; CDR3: CASSYSKGDTDTQYF; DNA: TGTGCCAGCAGTTACTCGAAGGGGGACACAGATACGCAGTATTTT
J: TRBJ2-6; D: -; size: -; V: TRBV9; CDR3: CASSGGTTSGANVLTF; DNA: TGTGCCAGCAGCGGAGGGACCACCTCTGGGGCCAACGTCCTGACTTTC
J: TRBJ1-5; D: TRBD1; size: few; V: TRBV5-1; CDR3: CADPAGGRRDQPQHF; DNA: TGCGCCGATCCCGCAGGGGGGAGGCGGGATCAGCCCCAGCATTTT
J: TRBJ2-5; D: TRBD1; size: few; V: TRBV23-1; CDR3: CASSQSTRDRGKGTQYF; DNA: TGCGCCAGCAGTCAATCGACCCGGGACAGGGGGAAGGGGACCCAGTACTTC
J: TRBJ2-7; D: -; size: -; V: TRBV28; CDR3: CASSFKRYEQYF; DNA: TGTGCCAGCAGTTTCAAACGCTACGAGCAGTACTTC
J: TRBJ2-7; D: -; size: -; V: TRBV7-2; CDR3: CASSPRGGYEQYF; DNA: TGTGCCAGCAGCCCCAGGGGGGGCTACGAGCAGTACTTC
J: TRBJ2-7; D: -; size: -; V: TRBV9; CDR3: CASSVTAGYEPYF; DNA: TGTGCCAGCAGCGTAACAGCGGGCTACGAGCCGTACTTC
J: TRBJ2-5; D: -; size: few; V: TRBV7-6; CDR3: CASSLGRGETQYF; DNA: TGTGCCAGCAGCTTAGGACGTGGTGAGACCCAGTACTTC
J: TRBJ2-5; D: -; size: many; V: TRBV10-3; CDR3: CATLSQETQYF; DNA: TGTGCCACCTTATCCCAAGAGACCCAGTACTTC
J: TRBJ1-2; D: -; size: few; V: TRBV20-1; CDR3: CSARDNYGYTF; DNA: TGCAGTGCTCGGGACAACTATGGCTACACCTTC
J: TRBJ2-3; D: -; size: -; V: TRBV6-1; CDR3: CASSEAGRVRTDTQYF; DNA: TGTGCCAGCAGTGAAGCGGGCAGGGTTCGCACAGATACGCAGTATTTT
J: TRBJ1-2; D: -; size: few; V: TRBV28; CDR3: CASSSPSSGQFIRYTF; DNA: TGTGCCAGCAGTTCCCCCTCCTCCGGACAGTTTATACGCTACACCTTC
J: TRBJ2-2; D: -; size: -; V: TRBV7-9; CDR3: CASSADSYTGELFF; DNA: TGTGCCAGCAGCGCAGACAGTTACACCGGGGAGCTGTTTTTT
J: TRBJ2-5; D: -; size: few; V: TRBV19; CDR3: CASSVTAPPSETQYF; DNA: TGTGCCAGTAGTGTGACTGCACCGCCATCCGAGACCCAGTACTTC
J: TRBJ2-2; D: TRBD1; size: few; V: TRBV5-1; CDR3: CASSGQGATGTGELFF; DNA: TGCGCCAGCAGCGGACAGGGGGCAACGGGCACCGGGGAGCTGTTTTTT
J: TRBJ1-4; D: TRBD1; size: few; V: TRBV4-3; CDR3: CASSQDRTGTEKLFF; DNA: TGCGCCAGCAGCCAAGATCGGACAGGCACCGAAAAACTGTTTTTT
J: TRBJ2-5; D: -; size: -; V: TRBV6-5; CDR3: CAPPGERETQYF; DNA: TGTGCGCCGCCCGGGGAGAGGGAGACCCAGTACTTC
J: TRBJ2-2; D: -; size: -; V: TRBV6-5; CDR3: CASRPPGATGELFF; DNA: TGTGCCAGCAGGCCCCCAGGGGCGACCGGGGAGCTGTTTTTT
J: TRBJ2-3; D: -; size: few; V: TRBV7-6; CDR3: CASSSQGGDTQYF; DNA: TGTGCCAGCAGCTCCCAAGGGGGAGATACGCAGTATTTT
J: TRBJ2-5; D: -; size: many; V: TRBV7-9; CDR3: CASSSQGRETQYF; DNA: TGTGCCAGCAGCTCGCAGGGGAGGGAGACCCAGTACTTC
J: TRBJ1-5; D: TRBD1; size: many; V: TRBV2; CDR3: CASSIDRVHQPQHF; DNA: TGTGCCAGCAGCATCGACAGGGTTCATCAGCCCCAGCATTTT
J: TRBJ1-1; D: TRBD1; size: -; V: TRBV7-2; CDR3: CASSLRLPTGGPNTEAFF; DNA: TGTGCCAGCAGCTTAAGGCTTCCCACAGGGGGTCCGAACACTGAAGCTTTCTTT
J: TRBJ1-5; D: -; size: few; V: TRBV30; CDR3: CAWSIPYSNQPQHF; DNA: TGTGCCTGGAGTATCCCCTATAGCAATCAGCCCCAGCATTTT